Listed below are T cell receptor beta chains from one sample, sequenced in a study of blood T cell repertoires in COVID-19. Clones were read by immunoSEQ multiplex PCR, and TCRdb kept only the in-frame ones, dropping some. Among about 340,000 clones listed, around nine tenths were seen once. Sequencing used peripheral blood. These receptors came from a woman aged 55-70 years with COVID-19, enrolled during active disease. Each CDR3 is given with its conserved first and last residue. The D gene is left open where the match is weak. Only some rows state a clone size, as once, few, many or a class for expanded clones.

abundance,j_gene,d_gene,v_gene,CDR3aa,CDR3nt
NA,TRBJ2-5,TRBD2,TRBV5-1,CASNGGGNQETQYF,TGCGCCAGCAATGGCGGGGGGAACCAAGAGACCCAGTACTTC
NA,TRBJ2-3,TRBD2,TRBV7-6,CASSRGTSGFTDTQYF,TGTGCCAGCAGCCGGGGGACTAGCGGTTTCACAGATACGCAGTATTTT
NA,TRBJ2-1,NA,TRBV30,CAWSVRVDEQFF,TGTGCCTGGAGTGTACGAGTTGATGAGCAGTTCTTC
NA,TRBJ2-7,TRBD1,TRBV5-1,CASSLAGQGAREQYF,TGCGCCAGCAGCTTGGCCGGACAGGGGGCGAGGGAGCAGTACTTC
NA,TRBJ1-1,TRBD1,TRBV5-1,CATTGENFEAFF,TGCGCCACCACAGGGGAGAACTTTGAAGCTTTCTTT
NA,TRBJ2-4,NA,TRBV5-6,CASSLELSGSDIQYF,TGTGCCAGCAGCTTGGAGTTGTCAGGGTCGGACATTCAGTACTTC
NA,TRBJ1-1,NA,TRBV6-6,CASTPNVGENTEAFF,TGTGCCAGCACCCCGAACGTCGGGGAGAACACTGAAGCTTTCTTT
few,TRBJ1-6,NA,TRBV28,CASSTGYNSPLHF,TGTGCCAGCAGCACAGGCTATAATTCACCCCTCCACTTT
NA,TRBJ2-3,TRBD2,TRBV4-3,CASSQAGTSGAPGGDTQYF,TGCGCCAGCAGCCAGGCCGGGACTAGCGGGGCTCCAGGGGGAGATACGCAGTATTTT
NA,TRBJ2-1,TRBD2,TRBV2,CASSTSVGNEQFF,TGTGCCAGCAGTACTAGCGTAGGCAATGAGCAGTTCTTC
NA,TRBJ2-5,TRBD1,TRBV12-3/TRBV12-4,CASRTGETQYF,TGTGCCAGCAGGACAGGGGAGACCCAGTACTTC
NA,TRBJ2-7,NA,TRBV7-9,CASSRVADSAYEQYF,TGTGCCAGCAGCCGCGTGGCGGACAGCGCCTACGAGCAGTACTTC
once,TRBJ1-1,NA,TRBV19,CASIATLGAMNTEAFF,TGTGCCAGTATTGCGACACTGGGGGCTATGAACACTGAAGCTTTCTTT
NA,TRBJ2-3,NA,TRBV9,CASSVSGGTDTQYF,TGTGCCAGCAGCGTGAGTGGGGGGACAGATACGCAGTATTTT
few,TRBJ2-2,TRBD1,TRBV30,CAWNRGNTGELFF,TGTGCCTGGAACAGGGGGAATACCGGGGAGCTGTTTTTT
NA,TRBJ1-2,NA,TRBV24-1,CATSDPQAVYGYTF,TGTGCCACCAGTGACCCCCAGGCCGTCTATGGCTACACCTTC
NA,TRBJ1-6,NA,TRBV6-5,CASSYSMRGNSPLHF,TGTGCCAGCAGTTACTCGATGCGGGGAAATTCACCCCTCCACTTT
NA,TRBJ2-3,NA,TRBV7-3,CASRQGWSTDTQYF,TGTGCCAGCAGGCAGGGGTGGAGCACAGATACGCAGTATTTT
NA,TRBJ2-5,NA,TRBV2,CASGEQRETQYF,TGTGCCAGCGGGGAGCAGAGGGAGACCCAGTACTTC
NA,TRBJ1-5,TRBD1,TRBV19,CASSMGQADQPQHF,TGTGCCAGTAGTATGGGACAGGCTGATCAGCCCCAGCATTTT
NA,TRBJ2-2,TRBD2,TRBV20-1,CSASAGGFTGELFF,TGCAGTGCTAGTGCGGGGGGTTTCACCGGGGAGCTGTTTTTT
once,TRBJ1-2,NA,TRBV6-5,CASTADANYGHTF,TGTGCCAGCACGGCAGATGCTAACTATGGCCACACCTTC
NA,TRBJ1-2,NA,TRBV7-2,CASSLEGLGRGSYGYTF,TGTGCCAGCAGCTTAGAAGGGCTAGGCAGGGGTAGCTATGGCTACACCTTC
few,TRBJ2-1,NA,TRBV27,CASGRTAGSYNEQFF,TGTGCCAGCGGTAGGACAGCAGGCTCCTACAATGAGCAGTTCTTC
NA,TRBJ2-1,TRBD1,TRBV5-1,CASSLAAGGYPNEQFF,TGCGCCAGCAGCTTGGCGGCAGGGGGATACCCCAATGAGCAGTTCTTC
NA,TRBJ2-2,NA,TRBV19,CASRRQLNTGELFF,TGTGCCAGTAGGAGGCAGCTAAACACCGGGGAGCTGTTTTTT
NA,TRBJ2-7,NA,TRBV19,CASQQGSGAYEQYF,TGTGCCAGTCAACAGGGATCCGGCGCCTACGAGCAGTACTTC